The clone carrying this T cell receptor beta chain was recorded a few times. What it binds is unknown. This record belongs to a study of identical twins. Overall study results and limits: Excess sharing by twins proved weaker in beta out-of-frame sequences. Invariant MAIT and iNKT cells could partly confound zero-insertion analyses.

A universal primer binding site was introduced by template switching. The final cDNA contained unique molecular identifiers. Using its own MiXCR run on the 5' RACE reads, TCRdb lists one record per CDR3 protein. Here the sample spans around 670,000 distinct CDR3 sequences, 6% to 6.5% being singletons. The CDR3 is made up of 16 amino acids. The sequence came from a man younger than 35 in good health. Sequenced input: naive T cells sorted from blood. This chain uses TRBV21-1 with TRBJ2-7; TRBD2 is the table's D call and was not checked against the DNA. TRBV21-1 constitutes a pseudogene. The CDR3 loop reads CASSKQLTSFHDEQYV. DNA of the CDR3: TGTGCCAGCAGCAAGCAGCTTACTAGTTTCCACGACGAGCAGTACGTC.